A selection of T cell receptor beta chains follows, all from one sample in a study of blood T cell repertoires in COVID-19. Clones were read by immunoSEQ multiplex PCR, and TCRdb kept only the in-frame ones, dropping some. The sample records about 200,000 clones, roughly 79% being singletons. The material sequenced was peripheral blood. The receptor set was obtained from a human donor with acute or convalescent COVID-19. The donor label of this sample is uncertain. CDR3s include the opening cysteine and the closing phenylalanine or tryptophan. The order of the fields is V gene, J gene, D gene, clone size, CDR3 protein, CDR3 DNA. The D gene is left open where the match is weak. Size is omitted from some rows. Given values are once, few, many or a class for expanded clones.

v_gene: TRBV9
j_gene: TRBJ2-1
d_gene: TRBD2
abundance: NA
CDR3aa: CASSEGLAGVGDEQFF
CDR3nt: TGTGCCAGCAGCGAGGGACTAGCGGGAGTTGGCGATGAGCAGTTCTTC

v_gene: TRBV6-5
j_gene: TRBJ2-7
d_gene: TRBD1
abundance: NA
CDR3aa: CATRDRATYEQYF
CDR3nt: TGTGCCACCCGGGACAGGGCTACCTACGAGCAGTACTTC

v_gene: TRBV3-1/TRBV3-2
j_gene: TRBJ2-2
d_gene: NA
abundance: NA
CDR3aa: CASSQPQGNTGELFF
CDR3nt: TGTGCCAGCAGCCAACCACAGGGGAACACCGGGGAGCTGTTTTTT

v_gene: TRBV19
j_gene: TRBJ2-1
d_gene: TRBD2
abundance: NA
CDR3aa: CASTPGTSYNEQFF
CDR3nt: TGTGCCAGTACCCCCGGGACTAGCTACAATGAGCAGTTCTTC

v_gene: TRBV6-5
j_gene: TRBJ2-3
d_gene: NA
abundance: NA
CDR3aa: CASSRDADTQYF
CDR3nt: TGTGCCAGCTCCAGGGATGCAGATACGCAGTATTTT

v_gene: TRBV28
j_gene: TRBJ1-6
d_gene: NA
abundance: NA
CDR3aa: CASSLRESPLHF
CDR3nt: TGTGCCAGCAGTTTACGGGAATCACCCCTCCACTTT

v_gene: TRBV11-2
j_gene: TRBJ1-1
d_gene: NA
abundance: once
CDR3aa: CASSLLRAEAFF
CDR3nt: TGTGCCAGCAGCTTACTGAGGGCTGAAGCTTTCTTT

v_gene: TRBV7-9
j_gene: TRBJ1-5
d_gene: NA
abundance: NA
CDR3aa: CASGGDSNQPQHF
CDR3nt: TGTGCCAGCGGGGGGGATAGCAATCAGCCCCAGCATTTT

v_gene: TRBV11-2
j_gene: TRBJ1-1
d_gene: TRBD1
abundance: NA
CDR3aa: CASSYGTGNTEAFF
CDR3nt: TGTGCCAGCAGCTATGGGACAGGGAACACTGAAGCTTTCTTT

v_gene: TRBV18
j_gene: TRBJ1-1
d_gene: NA
abundance: NA
CDR3aa: CASSTGNTEAFF
CDR3nt: TGTGCCAGCTCGACAGGGAACACTGAAGCTTTCTTT

v_gene: TRBV2
j_gene: TRBJ2-4
d_gene: NA
abundance: NA
CDR3aa: CASSELQAVAKNIQYF
CDR3nt: TGTGCCAGCAGTGAATTGCAGGCCGTAGCCAAAAACATTCAGTACTTC

v_gene: TRBV28
j_gene: TRBJ2-7
d_gene: NA
abundance: NA
CDR3aa: CASSYGGAGVEQYF
CDR3nt: TGTGCCAGCAGTTACGGGGGAGCGGGTGTTGAGCAGTACTTC

v_gene: TRBV19
j_gene: TRBJ2-7
d_gene: TRBD1
abundance: NA
CDR3aa: CASSLDRAYSYEQYF
CDR3nt: TGTGCCAGTAGTTTGGACAGGGCGTACTCCTACGAGCAGTACTTC

v_gene: TRBV4-2
j_gene: TRBJ2-4
d_gene: NA
abundance: NA
CDR3aa: CASSQGEDRDIQYF
CDR3nt: TGTGCCAGCAGCCAAGGGGAGGATAGGGACATTCAGTACTTC

v_gene: TRBV3-1/TRBV3-2
j_gene: TRBJ2-1
d_gene: TRBD2
abundance: NA
CDR3aa: CASSQDLAGGSYNEQFF
CDR3nt: TGTGCCAGCAGCCAAGATCTGGCGGGAGGGTCCTACAATGAGCAGTTCTTC

v_gene: TRBV28
j_gene: TRBJ1-5
d_gene: TRBD1
abundance: NA
CDR3aa: CASAPGQGRSNQPQHF
CDR3nt: TGTGCCAGCGCCCCGGGACAGGGACGGAGCAATCAGCCCCAGCATTTT

v_gene: TRBV6-6
j_gene: TRBJ2-7
d_gene: TRBD1
abundance: once
CDR3aa: CASSYEGTGPYEQYF
CDR3nt: TGTGCCAGCAGTTACGAAGGGACAGGCCCCTACGAGCAGTACTTC

v_gene: TRBV7-8
j_gene: TRBJ2-3
d_gene: TRBD2
abundance: NA
CDR3aa: CASSLTRGGGRRDTQYF
CDR3nt: TGTGCCAGCAGCTTAACCCGGGGGGGCGGGAGAAGAGATACGCAGTATTTT

v_gene: TRBV7-2
j_gene: TRBJ2-7
d_gene: TRBD1
abundance: NA
CDR3aa: CASSLGGQLSREQYF
CDR3nt: TGTGCCAGCAGCTTAGGGGGACAGTTGTCGCGCGAGCAGTACTTC

v_gene: TRBV10-3
j_gene: TRBJ2-7
d_gene: NA
abundance: NA
CDR3aa: CAISEDRPYEQYF
CDR3nt: TGTGCCATCAGTGAGGACAGGCCCTACGAGCAGTACTTC

v_gene: TRBV6-4
j_gene: TRBJ2-3
d_gene: NA
abundance: NA
CDR3aa: CASSAQEGADTQYF
CDR3nt: TGTGCCAGCAGCGCCCAGGAGGGTGCAGATACGCAGTATTTT

v_gene: TRBV5-1
j_gene: TRBJ1-1
d_gene: TRBD1
abundance: NA
CDR3aa: CASRRQGTNTEAFF
CDR3nt: TGCGCCAGCAGGAGACAGGGAACGAACACTGAAGCTTTCTTT

v_gene: TRBV6-1
j_gene: TRBJ1-1
d_gene: NA
abundance: NA
CDR3aa: CASSEAFGQGRNTEAFF
CDR3nt: TGTGCCAGCAGTGAAGCCTTCGGCCAGGGGAGAAACACTGAAGCTTTCTTT

v_gene: TRBV6-5
j_gene: TRBJ2-7
d_gene: NA
abundance: NA
CDR3aa: CASSEAREGYEQYF
CDR3nt: TGTGCCAGCTCAGAAGCCAGGGAAGGCTACGAGCAGTACTTC

v_gene: TRBV4-1
j_gene: TRBJ2-7
d_gene: TRBD1
abundance: NA
CDR3aa: CASSQPGTGGWYEQYF
CDR3nt: TGCGCCAGCAGCCAACCCGGGACAGGGGGCTGGTACGAGCAGTACTTC

v_gene: TRBV18
j_gene: TRBJ1-1
d_gene: TRBD1
abundance: NA
CDR3aa: CASLLGQVNTEAFF
CDR3nt: TGTGCCAGCTTACTCGGACAGGTGAACACTGAAGCTTTCTTT

v_gene: TRBV11-2
j_gene: TRBJ2-5
d_gene: TRBD1
abundance: NA
CDR3aa: CASSLDGTGATETQYF
CDR3nt: TGTGCCAGCAGCTTAGATGGGACAGGGGCGACGGAGACCCAGTACTTC

v_gene: TRBV5-6
j_gene: TRBJ2-1
d_gene: NA
abundance: NA
CDR3aa: CASSPTGYNEQFF
CDR3nt: TGTGCCAGCAGCCCAACAGGGTACAATGAGCAGTTCTTC

v_gene: TRBV6-2/TRBV6-3
j_gene: TRBJ2-1
d_gene: TRBD2
abundance: few
CDR3aa: CASSKLAASYNEQFF
CDR3nt: TGTGCCAGCAGTAAACTAGCGGCCTCCTACAATGAGCAGTTCTTC

v_gene: TRBV28
j_gene: TRBJ2-3
d_gene: TRBD2
abundance: few
CDR3aa: CASSFSGRLDTQYF
CDR3nt: TGTGCCAGCAGTTTTAGCGGGAGATTGGACACGCAGTATTTT

v_gene: TRBV6-5
j_gene: TRBJ2-3
d_gene: TRBD2
abundance: NA
CDR3aa: CASSYSTLAVPDTQYF
CDR3nt: TGTGCCAGCAGTTACTCGACACTAGCGGTCCCAGATACGCAGTATTTT

v_gene: TRBV11-2
j_gene: TRBJ2-7
d_gene: NA
abundance: few
CDR3aa: CASSLYQGPAYEQYF
CDR3nt: TGTGCCAGCAGCTTATATCAGGGGCCTGCCTACGAGCAGTACTTC

v_gene: TRBV11-3
j_gene: TRBJ2-1
d_gene: NA
abundance: few
CDR3aa: CASSLARRVEQFF
CDR3nt: TGTGCCAGCAGCTTAGCAAGGCGGGTGGAGCAGTTCTTC

v_gene: TRBV2
j_gene: TRBJ2-1
d_gene: NA
abundance: NA
CDR3aa: CASSGGGDRWSEQFF
CDR3nt: TGTGCCAGCAGTGGAGGTGGAGATCGGTGGAGTGAGCAGTTCTTC

v_gene: TRBV28
j_gene: TRBJ1-3
d_gene: NA
abundance: NA
CDR3aa: CASSLGGTGNTIYF
CDR3nt: TGTGCCAGCAGTTTAGGGGGGACTGGAAACACCATATATTTT

v_gene: TRBV27
j_gene: TRBJ1-1
d_gene: TRBD1
abundance: NA
CDR3aa: CASSSTGGTEAFF
CDR3nt: TGTGCCAGCAGTTCGACAGGGGGCACTGAAGCTTTCTTT

v_gene: TRBV11-2
j_gene: TRBJ2-7
d_gene: NA
abundance: once
CDR3aa: CASSLGGKSYEQYF
CDR3nt: TGTGCCAGCAGCTTAGGGGGCAAATCCTACGAGCAGTACTTC

v_gene: TRBV6-4
j_gene: TRBJ2-3
d_gene: NA
abundance: once
CDR3aa: CASSESYITDTQYF
CDR3nt: TGTGCCAGCAGTGAGAGCTATATCACAGATACGCAGTATTTT

v_gene: TRBV14
j_gene: TRBJ2-7
d_gene: TRBD2
abundance: few
CDR3aa: CASSQSSGRVYEQYF
CDR3nt: TGTGCCAGCAGCCAATCTAGCGGGAGAGTATACGAGCAGTACTTC

v_gene: TRBV5-1
j_gene: TRBJ1-4
d_gene: NA
abundance: NA
CDR3aa: CASSVRATNEKLFF
CDR3nt: TGCGCCAGCAGCGTTAGAGCAACTAATGAAAAACTGTTTTTT

v_gene: TRBV5-5
j_gene: TRBJ1-1
d_gene: NA
abundance: NA
CDR3aa: CASSQGLLNTEAFF
CDR3nt: TGTGCCAGCAGCCAGGGACTCCTGAACACTGAAGCTTTCTTT

v_gene: TRBV27
j_gene: TRBJ1-6
d_gene: NA
abundance: NA
CDR3aa: CASSLSPGGNSPLHF
CDR3nt: TGTGCCAGCAGTTTATCCCCCGGAGGGAATTCACCCCTCCACTTT

v_gene: TRBV7-2
j_gene: TRBJ2-1
d_gene: NA
abundance: NA
CDR3aa: CASRPFTGTSYNEQFF
CDR3nt: TGTGCCAGCAGACCGTTTACCGGGACAAGCTACAATGAGCAGTTCTTC

v_gene: TRBV3-1/TRBV3-2
j_gene: TRBJ2-1
d_gene: TRBD2
abundance: NA
CDR3aa: CASSQGPIAGGPNEQFF
CDR3nt: TGTGCCAGCAGCCAAGGTCCGATAGCGGGAGGGCCGAATGAGCAGTTCTTC

v_gene: TRBV27
j_gene: TRBJ2-4
d_gene: TRBD2
abundance: NA
CDR3aa: CASSLQRGNIQYF
CDR3nt: TGTGCCAGCAGTTTACAGCGGGGAAACATTCAGTACTTC

v_gene: TRBV6-5
j_gene: TRBJ2-5
d_gene: TRBD1
abundance: NA
CDR3aa: CASSRQGVETQYF
CDR3nt: TGTGCCAGCAGCCGACAGGGAGTCGAGACCCAGTACTTC

v_gene: TRBV6-6
j_gene: TRBJ2-3
d_gene: NA
abundance: NA
CDR3aa: CASRSTGSTDTQYF
CDR3nt: TGTGCCAGCAGGTCAACAGGGAGCACAGATACGCAGTATTTT

v_gene: TRBV9
j_gene: TRBJ2-2
d_gene: NA
abundance: NA
CDR3aa: CASSEEARNTGELFF
CDR3nt: TGTGCCAGCAGCGAGGAGGCGAGGAACACCGGGGAGCTGTTTTTT

v_gene: TRBV4-2
j_gene: TRBJ2-2
d_gene: TRBD2
abundance: few
CDR3aa: CASSARTSGSGPGELFF
CDR3nt: TGTGCCAGCAGCGCCCGTACTAGCGGGAGTGGCCCCGGGGAGCTGTTTTTT

v_gene: TRBV28
j_gene: TRBJ2-6
d_gene: NA
abundance: NA
CDR3aa: CASSSGQPSGANVLTF
CDR3nt: TGTGCCAGCAGTTCCGGACAGCCCTCTGGGGCCAACGTCCTGACTTTC